This T cell receptor (beta chain) was recorded in a study of beta chain features in type 1 diabetes. Study-wide background: Investigators examined approximately 100,000,000 sorted cells across all samples. Findings and limits, study-wide: Patients showed naive, central memory and Treg TCRB repertoires that appeared more similar than those of healthy donors. Any role of HLA type in TCRB rearrangement remained unresolved here. Moderately but significantly shorter TCRB CDR3s were found in Type 1 diabetes patients in all four CD4+ subsets.

The V and J ends lost 0 bases and 7 bases respectively, with 28 bases between them. This CDR3 has 19 residues. The germline gives CDR1 GTSNPN, CDR2 SVGIG (reference sequence). Expressed TCRB transcripts were sequenced after all isolated RNA was converted to cDNA. The method was immunoSEQ multiplex PCR; TCRdb's version includes in-frame clones alone and lacks a portion of them. There are about 300,000 clones in the sample; about 13% occur only once, and roughly 0.016% lies in the top ten. It was one heparinised blood draw, averaging approximately 100 mL, that each donor gave. Points on this clone: Its specificity is unknown.

This rearrangement joins TRBV30 to TRBJ2-1, with D unclear. This clonotype originated in a woman under 30 with type 1 diabetes. The specimen was naive CD4+ T cells from blood. CDR3 in DNA: TGTGCCTGGAGTGTACTGCGGTCTGCAGCTCCCGGATGGTCTAATGAGCAGTTCTTC. It encodes CAWSVLRSAAPGWSNEQFF.